The 16 T cell receptor beta chains listed next were all sequenced from one sample in a study of blood T cells in healthy people across ages. Primed by a sample-barcoded 5' primer and a J-beta primer mix, a second PCR proceeded for 7 to 11 cycles. MiXCR was run by TCRdb on the 5' RACE reads, yielding one entry per CDR3 protein. This table has 450,000 to 650,000 distinct CDR3 sequences, around 24% appearing once. This sample was also put to use in a study of T cells of mothers and their children.

Material: blood. All receptors come from a boy between 10 and 17 years old in good health.

This clonotype appeared a few times. This chain connects TRBV28 to TRBJ2-5, with 14 bases identical to TRBD2. V lost 3 bases and J lost 3; bases outside the gene matches: 6. The CDR3 contains 17 residues. Germline CDR1 is MDHEN and CDR2 is SYDVKM. The CDR3 DNA is TGTGCCAGCAGTTTGTCTAGACTAGCGGGAGGGAAAGAGACCCAGTACTTC. It codes for CASSLSRLAGGKETQYF. The full variable domain, rest sourced from reference TRBV28 and TRBJ2-5, is DVKVTQSSRYLVKRTGEKVFLECVQDMDHENMFWYRQDPGLGLRLIYFSYDVKMKEKGDIPEGYSVSREKKERFSLILESASTNQTSMYLCASSLSRLAGGKETQYFGPGTRLLVL.

This clonotype was seen more than once but under ten times. The chain links TRBV7-2 to TRBJ2-7, with 9 bases identical to TRBD2. The CDR3 contains 15 residues. J lost 1 base, V lost 7 bases, and 8 bases had no gene match. Looked up from germline, CDR1 is SGHTA and CDR2 is FQGNSA. The DNA for the CDR3 is TGTGCCAGCAACCGACCGGGACTAGCTTCCTACGAGCAGTACTTC. Protein: CASNRPGLASYEQYF.

This clonotype was seen only a few times. V usage is TRBV5-1 and J usage is TRBJ2-5; 13 positions match TRBD2. The DNA end favors TRBJ2-1, so the J call may be wrong. The germline gives CDR1 SGHRS, CDR2 YFSETQ. This CDR3 contains 15 residues. This CDR3 reads CASSVLAGGKAEQFF. CDR3 DNA: TGCGCCAGCAGCGTACTAGCGGGAGGGAAGGCTGAGCAGTTCTTC.

V gene TRBV6-2 or TRBV6-3 combines with J gene TRBJ2-1; no definite D call. The CDR3 covers 11 residues. V shed 6 bases and J shed 8 bases, with 8 bases lying between them. Germline V gene data show CDR1 as MNHEY and CDR2 as SVGEGT. CDR3 coding DNA: TGTGCCAGCAGCCAAGGGCATGAGCAGTTCTTC. As protein: CASSQGHEQFF.

The chain uses TRBV15 and TRBJ2-3; D gene ambiguous. CDR3 size: 15 residues. Germline assignment: CDR1 LNHNV and CDR2 YYDKDF (reference sequence). Trimming removed 0 bases at V and 0 bases at J, with 7 bases between. Written as DNA, the CDR3 is TGTGCCACCAGCAGAGATCCCCTTAGCACAGATACGCAGTATTTT. Residues: CATSRDPLSTDTQYF.

As concerns this clonotype: A single base separates this from a much larger clone, so it may be a read error. The chain combines TRBV4-2 with TRBJ2-6; TRBD1 might be the D (5 bases). Germline assignment: CDR1 LGHNA and CDR2 YNFKEQ. CDR3 length equals 16 residues. CDR3 protein: CASSQEKTSGANVPTF. CDR3 DNA: TGTGCCAGCAGCCAAGAAAAAACCTCTGGGGCCAACGTCCCGACTTTC.

J is TRBJ2-7 and V is TRBV7-2, with D possibly being TRBD1 (6 bases). The germline V gene encodes CDR1 SGHTA and CDR2 FQGNSA. The CDR3 is 14 residues long. V was clipped by 4 bases and J by 2 bases, with 12 bases between them. The CDR3 here is CASSSYRDPYEQYF. The CDR3 region has the DNA TGTGCCAGCAGCTCCTACAGGGACCCCTACGAGCAGTACTTC.

The chain is built from TRBV25-1 and TRBJ2-6; D is perhaps TRBD1 (6 bases). V was trimmed by 5 bases and J by 2 bases, leaving 16 bases between them. The CDR3 spans 17 residues. Germline assignment: CDR1 MGHDK and CDR2 SYGVNS. The CDR3 DNA reads as TGTGCCAGCAGTAAGGCAGGGGCTTTCACTGGGGCCAACGTCCTGACTTTC. It is translated as CASSKAGAFTGANVLTF.

This clonotype was observed a handful of times. The V gene is TRBV4-1, the J gene TRBJ2-7; no firm D call. The CDR3 has 14 amino acids. Looked up from germline, CDR1 is MGHRA and CDR2 is YSYEKL. The ends were cut back, 1 base at V and 3 bases at J, with 10 bases in the middle. The CDR3 protein is CASSQVSVGYEQYF. CDR3 nucleotide sequence: TGCGCCAGCAGCCAAGTATCGGTTGGCTACGAGCAGTACTTC.

The chain is built from TRBV5-5 and TRBJ2-1; no definite D call. The J call is in doubt because the DNA end fits TRBJ2-7 better. Germline V CDR1 and CDR2: SGHKS, YYEKEE (reference sequence). The CDR3 runs 14 residues. The CDR3 protein is CASSQTTSSYEQYF. CDR3 DNA: TGTGCCAGCAGCCAAACTACAAGCTCCTACGAGCAGTACTTC.

This chain connects TRBV5-6 to TRBJ2-3; D is unresolved. This CDR3 contains 13 residues. Germline V gene lookup returns CDR1 SGHDT and CDR2 YYEEEE. V lost 4 bases, J lost 6 bases, and 12 bases lay in between. The DNA for the CDR3 is TGTGCCAGCAGCCCAAGTTACCCGGATACGCAGTATTTT. It codes for CASSPSYPDTQYF.

As concerns this clonotype: A junction end diverges from the germline sequence, so it may reflect a read error. V usage is TRBV20-1 and J usage is TRBJ1-1; possible D gene TRBD1, 5 bases. Germline CDR1 DFQATT, CDR2 SNEGSKA (reference sequence). The CDR3 is 14 amino acids. This CDR3 is CSALEGPPNAEAFF. The CDR3 region has the DNA TGCAGTGCTTTGGAGGGACCCCCGAACGCTGAAGCTTTCTTT.

The CDR3 region is CASSSRVLGTEAFF. CDR3 sequence (DNA): TGCGCCAGCAGCTCCAGGGTCTTAGGCACTGAAGCTTTCTTT. V usage is TRBV5-1 and J usage is TRBJ1-1; TRBD1 is a possible D gene (5 bases). The CDR3 has 14 amino acids. Germline-derived CDR1 and CDR2 are SGHRS and YFSETQ. V was trimmed by 3 bases and J by 4 bases, leaving 13 bases between them.

The V call is TRBV7-3, the J call TRBJ2-1; D not resolved. The CDR3 runs to 16 residues. Trimming took off 4 bases at V and 3 bases at J, with 16 bases between the two ends. Per the germline V gene, CDR1 is SGHTA and CDR2 is FQGTGA. DNA for the CDR3: TGTGCCAGCAGCTGCGAGAAGGGTCTCCTCTACAATGAGCAGTTCTTC. It codes for CASSCEKGLLYNEQFF.

This clonotype appeared many times. This chain joins TRBV20-1 and TRBJ2-5; TRBD2 matches 7 bases. Germline V CDR1 and CDR2: DFQATT, SNEGSKA (reference sequence). This CDR3 region has 14 residues. V dropped 6 bases and J dropped 5; count of bases not matched to a gene: 12. The CDR3, as DNA: TGCAGTGCCAGGACGGGAGGTGGGGTGGAGACCCAGTACTTC. Protein product: CSARTGGGVETQYF.

This clonotype was seen a few times. The rearrangement links TRBV7-2 to TRBJ1-1, with D perhaps TRBD1 (5 bases). V dropped 6 bases and J dropped 6 bases, with 14 bases sitting between them. This CDR3 contains 13 residues. Germline-derived CDR1 and CDR2 are SGHTA and FQGNSA. The CDR3 spells CASSLWDGAEAFF. The CDR3 bases are TGTGCCAGCAGTTTATGGGACGGGGCTGAAGCTTTCTTT.